Here is one T cell receptor (beta chain) with its context. The clone's antigen remains unknown. No much larger clone exists at a distance of one base, and base qualities are not known. Trimming leaves V shorter by 3 bases and J shorter by 6 bases, with the junction holding 4 bases beyond the gene matches. The germline V gene supplies CDR1 SGHTA and CDR2 FQGNSA. The CDR3 sequence holds 13 residues, the cysteine and phenylalanine included. Of the read, only the CDR3 DNA is kept; its 39 bases are in frame from base 1. At diagnosis, tumor, uninvolved tumor-adjacent lung and peripheral blood were collected and then preserved as a mix of FFPE and fresh-frozen material. Blood samples were analyzed as peripheral blood mononuclear cells for TCR repertoire profiling. The data were taken from a study of T cells in localized non-small cell lung cancer (dated by TCRdb to 2018 to 2021). The study in broad terms: The study examined T cell repertoires in approximately 240 patients with early-stage NSCLC and compared tumors with uninvolved tumor-adjacent lungs. The cohort was made up of a few hundred treatment-naive NSCLC patients whose localized lung tumors had been resected. NSCLC patients had a mean age of approximately 66 years, and fewer than 150 were male and about 110 female.

TCR beta CDR3 regions were sequenced from DNA using the immunoSEQ Assay. For the original study's pipeline: To compute T cell density, TCR beta template counts were normalized to usable DNA, which was estimated by amplifying housekeeping genes. Richness was estimated using the preseqR package, with extrapolation to 400,000 templates for PBMC samples and to 120,000 templates for tissue samples. Clonality was taken to be one minus Pielou's evenness. To identify tissue-enriched TCRs, differential abundance testing was run on productive amino-acid clonotypes with a minimum total count of 5 and an alpha of 0.1. The Jaccard Index and the Morisita Overlap Index were used to measure how much the repertoires overlapped between compartments. GLIPH grouped TCR beta CDR3s together with public tetramer-defined viral CDR3s, and a viral motif had to include at least three viral sequences and show V-gene enrichment. The table was pulled from immuneACCESS by TCRdb, which kept in-frame rearrangements only. Such tables lose some clones; where checked, under half of the loss comes from unresolved V genes, and the rest has no known cause. V and J calls and clone size are given by that table; D and trimming were obtained from the DNA. This sample comprises 35,000 to 45,000 clones, roughly 86% of them detected only once. The ten most abundant clones make up 6.5% to 9% of the sample.

Results and caveats for the whole study, not just this receptor: The highest T cell clonality was observed in uninvolved tumor-adjacent lung, where clonality exceeded that of tumor, suggesting that antigenic responses were more focused in uninvolved tumor-adjacent lung. Higher blood T cell density associated with longer overall survival, while higher adjacent-lung clonality associated with shorter survival. Of the top 100 tumor clones, a median of approximately 60 were detected in paired uninvolved adjacent lung; about 26 were also among that lung's top 100. Because multi-region sequencing of the tumors was not done, intratumor heterogeneity could not be ruled out. Because of the exploratory design, TCR variables were selected using unadjusted p-values without false-discovery rate correction.

The sample in question was peripheral blood, obtained before any cancer treatment. The V gene is TRBV7-2 and the J gene is TRBJ2-7; 8 bases in the middle match TRBD2. This TCR was recovered from a woman aged 18 to 55 with stage III lung adenocarcinoma. The nucleotide sequence reads TGTGCCAGCAGCTTCGGACTAGCTTTCGAGCAGTACTTC. It encodes CASSFGLAFEQYF.